A selection of T cell receptor beta chains follows, all from one sample in a study of blood T cell repertoires in COVID-19. The protocol was immunoSEQ multiplex PCR, while the TCRdb copy is restricted to in-frame clones and leaves out a portion. The sample lists 380,000 or so clones, 88% occurring once. Input material: PBMCs or T cells enriched from blood (not recorded which). Receptors were obtained from a woman aged 40-49 years with acute COVID-19. Each CDR3 is given with its conserved first and last residue. A D gene is named only where the DNA matches it firmly. A row's size may be missing; if present it is once, few, many or a size class.

d_gene | j_gene | abundance | v_gene | CDR3nt | CDR3aa
NA | TRBJ1-1 | NA | TRBV6-5 | TGTGCCAGCAGTTACCCCCCGAGCGGTGAAGCTTTCTTT | CASSYPPSGEAFF
TRBD1 | TRBJ2-1 | NA | TRBV15 | TGTGCCACCAGCAGAGACATACAGGGGGTAAAGGAGCAGTTCTTC | CATSRDIQGVKEQFF
NA | TRBJ2-7 | NA | TRBV2 | TGTGCCAGCAGTGAGACCCTTGGGGGGAGGTACGAGCAGTACTTC | CASSETLGGRYEQYF
NA | TRBJ1-1 | NA | TRBV30 | TGTGCCTGGAGTGTCCAGGTATCAACTGAAGCTTTCTTT | CAWSVQVSTEAFF
TRBD1 | TRBJ2-3 | once | TRBV30 | TGTGCCTGGAGCGCCGGGACAGGGTGGTCGTCAGATACGCAGTATTTT | CAWSAGTGWSSDTQYF
NA | TRBJ1-2 | few | TRBV5-4 | TGTGCCAGCAGCTTGGTTCAGCGAAACTATGGCTACACCTTC | CASSLVQRNYGYTF
TRBD1 | TRBJ1-2 | NA | TRBV3-1/TRBV3-2 | TGTGCCAGCAGCCAAGATGAGGGGGCCGGCTATGGCTACACCTTC | CASSQDEGAGYGYTF
NA | TRBJ1-2 | NA | TRBV15 | TGTGCCACCAGCCCTACAGGGAACTATGGCTACACCTTC | CATSPTGNYGYTF
TRBD2 | TRBJ2-3 | NA | TRBV29-1 | TGCAGCGCGGATAGCGGGGGGATAAACACAGATACGCAGTATTTT | CSADSGGINTDTQYF
NA | TRBJ1-5 | once | TRBV4-1 | TGCGCCAGCAGCCGCACCCGGGACACTTACAATCAGCCCCAGCATTTT | CASSRTRDTYNQPQHF
TRBD1 | TRBJ1-2 | NA | TRBV2 | TGTGCCAGCAGCTCCGATCAGGGGGTTAATGGCTACACCTTC | CASSSDQGVNGYTF
NA | TRBJ1-2 | once | TRBV15 | TGTGCCACCAGCAGATACCAGGATAGCTACACCTTC | CATSRYQDSYTF
TRBD2 | TRBJ2-3 | NA | TRBV27 | TGTGCCAGCAGCTCAGGAGCGGGGAGACGCACAGATACGCAGTATTTT | CASSSGAGRRTDTQYF
NA | TRBJ1-6 | NA | TRBV5-8 | TGTGCCAGCAGCTTGGTACGGCGGAATAATTCACCCCTCCACTTT | CASSLVRRNNSPLHF
NA | TRBJ2-7 | NA | TRBV7-9 | TGTGCCAGCAGCTCCCCGGGGGAGCCCTACGAGCAGTACTTC | CASSSPGEPYEQYF
NA | TRBJ2-7 | NA | TRBV15 | TGTGCCACCAGCAGAGATCGCGACAGGCGTATCTACGAGCAGTACTTC | CATSRDRDRRIYEQYF
NA | TRBJ1-2 | NA | TRBV15 | TGTGCCACCAGCAGAGATACCGGGGTGGGTGGCTACACCTTC | CATSRDTGVGGYTF
NA | TRBJ1-1 | NA | TRBV3-1/TRBV3-2 | TGTGCCAGCAGCCAAGTTATTGACAGGAACACTGAAGCTTTCTTT | CASSQVIDRNTEAFF
NA | TRBJ1-6 | few | TRBV21-1 | TGTGCCAGCAGCAAAGTTTCGGGGGAGGAATCACCCCTCCACTTT | CASSKVSGEESPLHF
TRBD1 | TRBJ2-1 | once | TRBV29-1 | TGCAGCGTGGGGACAGGGGACTACAATGAGCAGTTCTTC | CSVGTGDYNEQFF
TRBD1 | TRBJ1-2 | once | TRBV2 | TGTGCCAGCAGGCAGGGGGCCCTTGACTATGGCTACACCTTC | CASRQGALDYGYTF
NA | TRBJ1-2 | NA | TRBV20-1 | TGCAGTGTGGAGGAGGGCTACACCTTC | CSVEEGYTF
TRBD1 | TRBJ1-4 | NA | TRBV5-1 | TGCGCCAGCAGCTTGGATGCTCAGGGGGCGAATGAAAAACTGTTTTTT | CASSLDAQGANEKLFF
TRBD2 | TRBJ2-5 | NA | TRBV4-2 | TGTGCCAGCAGCCAAGTAGACTTAGCGGGGGTTCTAGAGACCCAGTACTTC | CASSQVDLAGVLETQYF
NA | TRBJ1-1 | NA | TRBV4-2 | TGTGCCAGCAGCCAAGGGTCCGGGGGTGGCACTGAAGCTTTCTTT | CASSQGSGGGTEAFF
NA | TRBJ1-2 | NA | TRBV10-2 | TGCGCCAGCAGCCCGGGAGGGCAAGGCTACACCTTC | CASSPGGQGYTF
TRBD1 | TRBJ1-6 | NA | TRBV19 | TGTGCCAGTAGTAAACAGGGGGCGCAATCACCCCTCCACTTT | CASSKQGAQSPLHF
NA | TRBJ1-1 | NA | TRBV7-9 | TGTGCCAGCAGACCAGACAGGAGCTTGAACACTGAAGCTTTCTTT | CASRPDRSLNTEAFF
TRBD1 | TRBJ1-6 | NA | TRBV6-5 | TGTGCCAGCACCAGAGGACAGGGTTATAATTCACCCCTCCACTTT | CASTRGQGYNSPLHF
NA | TRBJ1-5 | NA | TRBV7-9 | TGTGCCAGCAGCTCGACGGAGGGCAATCAGCCCCAGCATTTT | CASSSTEGNQPQHF
NA | TRBJ1-1 | NA | TRBV24-1 | TGTGCCACCAGTGATTTGATCGGGGAAGCTTTCTTT | CATSDLIGEAFF
TRBD1 | TRBJ1-6 | once | TRBV3-1/TRBV3-2 | TGTGCCAGCAGCCTTCACAGGGGGCTGAATTCACCCCTCCACTTT | CASSLHRGLNSPLHF
NA | TRBJ2-1 | few | TRBV5-8 | TGTGCCAGCAGCTTGGCCGGGACCTCGGGCGGGAAGCAGTTCTTC | CASSLAGTSGGKQFF
TRBD1 | TRBJ1-5 | NA | TRBV15 | TGTGCCACCAGCAGAGATATGGGACAGGGGCAGCCCCAGCATTTT | CATSRDMGQGQPQHF
TRBD1 | TRBJ2-2 | once | TRBV2 | TGTGCCAGCAAGGACAGGGGACCCACCGGGGAGCTGTTTTTT | CASKDRGPTGELFF
NA | TRBJ1-3 | NA | TRBV24-1 | TGTGCCACCAGTGATGGTATCGGTTCTGGAAACACCATATATTTT | CATSDGIGSGNTIYF
TRBD1 | TRBJ1-2 | NA | TRBV5-5 | TGTGCCAGCAGAATGGGGACAGTTGGCTACACCTTC | CASRMGTVGYTF
TRBD1 | TRBJ1-2 | NA | TRBV5-4 | TGTGCCAGCAGTCCCGGGACAGGGAACTATGGCTACACCTTC | CASSPGTGNYGYTF
TRBD1 | TRBJ2-7 | NA | TRBV5-1 | TGCGCCAGCAGCTTGGCACCCGACAGGGGAAACTACGAGCAGTACTTC | CASSLAPDRGNYEQYF
NA | TRBJ2-3 | once | TRBV4-2 | TGTGCCAGCAGCCCCCGGGACTCTTACACAGATACGCAGTATTTT | CASSPRDSYTDTQYF
NA | TRBJ2-3 | NA | TRBV29-1 | TGCAGCGCAGACAGCCACACAGATACGCAGTATTTT | CSADSHTDTQYF
NA | TRBJ1-5 | NA | TRBV30 | TGTGCCTGGAGTATAGAGCGAAATCAGCCCCAGCATTTT | CAWSIERNQPQHF